This TCR beta chain was retrieved from a study of blood T cell repertoires in COVID-19. This clone appeared once. The V gene's germline CDR1 is LNHDA and CDR2 SQIVND (reference sequence). The V segment lost 4 bases and the J segment 4 bases; nucleotides outside the gene matches: 6. This CDR3 contains 15 residues. Some clones are missing from TCRdb's copy, which holds only in-frame ones; the method was immunoSEQ multiplex PCR. The sample carries around 260,000 clones, roughly 86% recorded once. The TCR comes from a man between 18 and 35 years old with active or convalescent COVID-19. V gene TRBV19 combines with J gene TRBJ2-3, with TRBD2 identical over 9 bases. Sequenced: peripheral blood. The CDR3 DNA is TGTGCCAGTAGTAGAAGCGGGGGGCGATCAGATACGCAGTATTTT. The encoded protein is CASSRSGGRSDTQYF.